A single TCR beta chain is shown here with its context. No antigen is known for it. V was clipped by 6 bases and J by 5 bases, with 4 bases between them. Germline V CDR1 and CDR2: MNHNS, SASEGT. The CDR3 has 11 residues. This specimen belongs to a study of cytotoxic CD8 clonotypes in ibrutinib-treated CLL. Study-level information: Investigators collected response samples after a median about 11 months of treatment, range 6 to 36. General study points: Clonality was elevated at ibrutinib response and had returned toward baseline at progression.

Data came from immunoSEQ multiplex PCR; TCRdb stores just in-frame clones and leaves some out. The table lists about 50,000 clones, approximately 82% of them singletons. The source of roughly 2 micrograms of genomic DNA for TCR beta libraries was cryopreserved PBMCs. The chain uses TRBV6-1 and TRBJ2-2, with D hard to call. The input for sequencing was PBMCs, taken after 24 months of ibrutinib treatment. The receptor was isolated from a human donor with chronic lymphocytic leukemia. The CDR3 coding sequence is TGTGCCAGCAGCCCGACCGGGGAGCTGTTTTTT. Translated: CASSPTGELFF.